This TCR beta chain was captured in a study of blood T cell repertoires in COVID-19. Study-level information: Donors in the United States, Italy and Spain gave samples during acute or convalescent COVID-19. T cells, B-cell-depleted T cells, or PBMCs supplied cDNA or gDNA.

The CDR3 sequence is 15 residues long. From germline, CDR1 is LNHDA and CDR2 SQIVND (reference sequence). The V segment lost 3 bases and the J segment 5 bases; nucleotides outside the gene matches: 6. Sequencing was performed with immunoSEQ multiplex PCR; in TCRdb, only in-frame clones are kept and a portion is missing. The table includes roughly 100,000 clones, about 88% detected once. The chain employs TRBV19 and TRBJ2-2; 7 bases line up with TRBD1. The receptor's source is a human donor in a cohort sampled during active COVID-19. Sample: peripheral blood. The CDR3 reads CASSIWTGGTGELFF. CDR3 nucleotides: TGTGCCAGTAGTATTTGGACAGGTGGGACCGGGGAGCTGTTTTTT.